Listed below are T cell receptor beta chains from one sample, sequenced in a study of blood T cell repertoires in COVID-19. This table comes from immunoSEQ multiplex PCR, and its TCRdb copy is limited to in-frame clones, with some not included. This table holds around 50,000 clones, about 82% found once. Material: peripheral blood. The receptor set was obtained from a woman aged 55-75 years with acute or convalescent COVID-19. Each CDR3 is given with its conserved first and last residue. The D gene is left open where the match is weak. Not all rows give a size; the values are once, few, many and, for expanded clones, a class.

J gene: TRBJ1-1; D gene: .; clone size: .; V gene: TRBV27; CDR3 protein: CASSPYRATLMNTEAFF; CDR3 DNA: TGTGCCAGCAGTCCCTACAGGGCCACCCTGATGAACACTGAAGCTTTCTTT
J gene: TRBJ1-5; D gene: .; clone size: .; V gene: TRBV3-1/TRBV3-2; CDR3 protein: CASSQEAGLNQPQHF; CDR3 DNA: TGTGCCAGCAGCCAAGAAGCAGGGCTCAATCAGCCCCAGCATTTT
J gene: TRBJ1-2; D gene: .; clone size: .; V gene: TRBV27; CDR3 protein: CASRPFIPGDNYGYTF; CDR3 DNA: TGTGCCAGCAGGCCCTTCATCCCGGGAGACAACTATGGCTACACCTTC
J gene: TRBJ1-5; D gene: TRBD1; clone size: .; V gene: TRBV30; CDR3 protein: CAWYGTDQNLRGEPQHF; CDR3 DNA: TGTGCCTGGTACGGGACAGACCAAAATCTCCGGGGCGAGCCCCAGCATTTT
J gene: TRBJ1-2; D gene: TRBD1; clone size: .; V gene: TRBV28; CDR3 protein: CASWDRVYGYTF; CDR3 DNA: TGTGCCAGTTGGGACAGAGTCTATGGCTACACCTTC
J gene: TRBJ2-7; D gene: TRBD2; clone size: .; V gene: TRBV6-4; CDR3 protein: CASKDGGRVYEQYF; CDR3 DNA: TGTGCCAGCAAGGATGGCGGGAGGGTATACGAGCAGTACTTC
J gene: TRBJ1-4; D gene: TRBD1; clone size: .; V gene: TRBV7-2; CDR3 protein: CASSLDRMNEKLFF; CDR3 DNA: TGTGCCAGCAGCCTGGACAGGATGAATGAAAAACTGTTTTTT
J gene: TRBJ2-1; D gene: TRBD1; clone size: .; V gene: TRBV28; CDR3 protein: CASSLPGQGSYNEQFF; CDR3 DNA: TGTGCCAGCAGTCTACCGGGACAGGGCTCCTACAATGAGCAGTTCTTC
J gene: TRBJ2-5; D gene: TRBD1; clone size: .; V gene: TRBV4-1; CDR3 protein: CASSSQGAEETQYF; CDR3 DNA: TGCGCCAGCAGCTCACAGGGGGCCGAGGAGACCCAGTACTTC
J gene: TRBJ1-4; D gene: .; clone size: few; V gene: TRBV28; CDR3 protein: CASSLSGGGNEKLFF; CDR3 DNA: TGTGCCAGCAGTTTAAGTGGGGGGGGTAATGAAAAACTGTTTTTT
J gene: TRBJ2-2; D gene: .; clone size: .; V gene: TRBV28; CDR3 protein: CASSLRRQTNTGELFF; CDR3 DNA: TGTGCCAGCAGTCTCCGTAGACAGACGAACACCGGGGAGCTGTTTTTT
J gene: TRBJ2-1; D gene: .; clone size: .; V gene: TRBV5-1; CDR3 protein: CASSFSSENEQFF; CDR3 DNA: TGCGCCAGCAGCTTCTCTAGCGAGAATGAGCAGTTCTTC
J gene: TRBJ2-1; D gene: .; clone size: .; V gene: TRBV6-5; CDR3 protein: CASSYSRWNEQFF; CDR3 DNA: TGTGCCAGCAGTTACTCGCGTTGGAATGAGCAGTTCTTC
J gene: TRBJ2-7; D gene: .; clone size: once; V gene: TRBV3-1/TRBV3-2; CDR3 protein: CASSHAVVHEQYF; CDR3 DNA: TGTGCCAGCAGCCATGCAGTCGTTCACGAGCAGTACTTC
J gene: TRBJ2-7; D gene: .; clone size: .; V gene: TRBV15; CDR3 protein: CATSRAPRATGNYEQYF; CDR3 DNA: TGTGCCACCAGCAGGGCTCCCCGGGCCACAGGGAATTACGAGCAGTACTTC
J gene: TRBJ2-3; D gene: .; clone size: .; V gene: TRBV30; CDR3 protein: CAWAAGKRKTSTDTQYF; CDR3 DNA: TGTGCCTGGGCCGCGGGTAAGCGGAAAACGAGCACAGATACGCAGTATTTT
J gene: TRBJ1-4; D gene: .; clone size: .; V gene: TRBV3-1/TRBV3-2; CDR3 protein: CASSSRVNEKLFF; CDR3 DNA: TGTGCCAGCAGCTCCAGGGTTAATGAAAAACTGTTTTTT
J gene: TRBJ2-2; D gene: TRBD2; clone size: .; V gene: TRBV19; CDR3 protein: CASSIVPGLATGELFF; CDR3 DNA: TGTGCCAGTAGTATAGTCCCGGGACTAGCCACCGGGGAGCTGTTTTTT
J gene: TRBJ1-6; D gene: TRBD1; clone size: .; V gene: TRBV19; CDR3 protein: CASSAGQGYGKDSPLHF; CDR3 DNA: TGTGCCAGTAGTGCGGGACAGGGGTACGGGAAGGATTCACCCCTCCACTTT
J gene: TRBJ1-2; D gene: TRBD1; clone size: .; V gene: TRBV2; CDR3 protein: CASSYRTGGAGYTF; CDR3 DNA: TGTGCCAGCAGTTATCGGACAGGGGGAGCTGGCTACACCTTC
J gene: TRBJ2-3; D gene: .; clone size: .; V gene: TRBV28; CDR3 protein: CASSLRWAGRRTDTQYF; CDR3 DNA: TGTGCCAGCAGTTTAAGGTGGGCGGGGCGACGAACAGATACGCAGTATTTT
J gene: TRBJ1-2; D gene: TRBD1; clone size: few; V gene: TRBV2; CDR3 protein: CASNTGTGNYYGYTF; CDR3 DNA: TGTGCCAGCAACACCGGGACAGGGAATTACTATGGCTACACCTTC
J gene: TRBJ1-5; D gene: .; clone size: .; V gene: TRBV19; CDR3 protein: CASRPEVDQPQHF; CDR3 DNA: TGTGCAAGCCGACCTGAGGTCGATCAGCCCCAGCATTTT
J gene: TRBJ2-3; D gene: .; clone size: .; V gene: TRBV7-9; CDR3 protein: CASGHSSSTDTQYF; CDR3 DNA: TGTGCCAGCGGGCATTCTTCTAGCACAGATACGCAGTATTTT
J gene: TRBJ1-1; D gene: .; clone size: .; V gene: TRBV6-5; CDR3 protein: CASSSSGNRNTEAFF; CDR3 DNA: TGTGCCAGCAGTTCGTCAGGGAATAGGAACACTGAAGCTTTCTTT
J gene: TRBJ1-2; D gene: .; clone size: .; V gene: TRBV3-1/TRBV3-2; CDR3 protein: CASSQDVISF; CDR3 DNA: TGTGCCAGCAGCCAAGACGTTATCTCCTTC
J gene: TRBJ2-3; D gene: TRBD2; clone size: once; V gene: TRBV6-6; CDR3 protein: CASSYPRGGLADTQYF; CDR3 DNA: TGTGCCAGCAGTTACCCGCGGGGGGGCCTCGCAGATACGCAGTATTTT
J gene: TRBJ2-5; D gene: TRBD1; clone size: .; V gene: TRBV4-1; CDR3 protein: CASSQGTGPKETQYF; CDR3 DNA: TGCGCCAGCAGCCAAGGGACAGGCCCAAAGGAGACCCAGTACTTC
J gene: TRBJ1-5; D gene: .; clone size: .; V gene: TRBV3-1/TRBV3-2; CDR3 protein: CASSLDRYQPQHF; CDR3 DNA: TGTGCCAGCAGCCTTGACAGATATCAGCCCCAGCATTTT
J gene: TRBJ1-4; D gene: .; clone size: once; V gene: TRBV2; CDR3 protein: CASSGPGHLPEKLFF; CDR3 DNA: TGTGCCAGCAGTGGACCGGGACATCTGCCTGAAAAACTGTTTTTT
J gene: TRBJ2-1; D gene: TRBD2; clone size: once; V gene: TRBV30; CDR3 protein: CAWNSGRQNEQFF; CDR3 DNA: TGTGCCTGGAATAGCGGGAGACAGAATGAGCAGTTCTTC
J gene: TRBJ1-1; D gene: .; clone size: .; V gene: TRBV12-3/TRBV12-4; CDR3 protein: CASTEDSGTEAFF; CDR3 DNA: TGTGCCAGCACCGAGGACAGTGGCACTGAAGCTTTCTTT
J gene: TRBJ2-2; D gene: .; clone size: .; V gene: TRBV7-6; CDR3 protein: CASSTTANTGELFF; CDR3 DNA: TGTGCCAGCAGCACGACAGCGAACACCGGGGAGCTGTTTTTT
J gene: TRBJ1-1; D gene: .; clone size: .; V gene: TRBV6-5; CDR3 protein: CASRRDTKGGTEAFF; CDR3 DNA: TGTGCCAGCAGGCGGGACACCAAGGGGGGGACTGAAGCTTTCTTT
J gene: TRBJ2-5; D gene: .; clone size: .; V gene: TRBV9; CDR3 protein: CASSARLQETQYF; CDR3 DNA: TGTGCCAGCAGCGCTAGGCTCCAAGAGACCCAGTACTTC